Following are 24 T cell receptor beta chains from one sample sequenced in a study of cytomegalovirus exposure and HLA in healthy donors. It was with 60 Vbeta and 13 Jbeta primers that the PCR ran. TCRdb's copy holds only in-frame clones and misses some; the assay was immunoSEQ multiplex PCR. Its table records under 100,000 clones. The sequenced sample consisted of PBMCs. Every receptor here comes from a man aged 25-45 years in good health and CMV-seronegative.

The rearrangement joins TRBV5-4 to TRBJ1-2; 8 positions agree with TRBD1. Germline CDR1 reads SGHNT; CDR2 reads YYREEE (reference sequence). J gave up 8 bases and V 6 bases, and 9 bases lay outside the gene matches. The CDR3 runs to 13 residues. DNA for the CDR3: TGTGCCAGCACCTACCAGGGGGCGTTCGGCTACACCTTC. It translates to CASTYQGAFGYTF. The whole variable domain, filled in from reference TRBV5-4 and TRBJ1-2, reads ETGVTQSPTHLIKTRGQQVTLRCSSQSGHNTVSWYQQALGQGPQFIFQYYREEENGRGNFPPRFSGLQFPNYSSELNVNALELDDSALYLCASTYQGAFGYTFGSGTRLTVV.

The rearrangement uses TRBV19 and TRBJ2-5; the D is unclear. Germline CDR1 and CDR2: LNHDA and SQIVND (reference sequence). The CDR3 covers 14 residues. V was trimmed by 1 base and J by 0 bases, leaving 6 bases between them. The CDR3 DNA reads TGTGCCAGTAGTATAGTACAGAACCAAGAGACCCAGTACTTC. Translation: CASSIVQNQETQYF.

The rearrangement links TRBV7-2 to TRBJ2-1; 12 nucleotides match TRBD2. The CDR3 loop spans 15 amino acids. Looked up from germline, CDR1 is SGHTA and CDR2 is FQGNSA. The V segment lost 3 bases and the J segment 5 bases; nucleotides outside the gene matches: 2. CDR3 bases: TGTGCCAGCAGCTTGGGACTAGCGGGTAACAATGAGCAGTTCTTC. Its protein product is CASSLGLAGNNEQFF.

The chain recombines TRBV29-1 with TRBJ1-1; TRBD1 aligns across 9 bases. Germline values: CDR1 SQVTM, CDR2 ANQGSEA. Trimming at V came to 3 bases and at J to 11 bases, leaving 19 bases not matched to a gene. The CDR3 is 16 residues long. This CDR3 is CSVDGGTGLRGSKAFF. For the CDR3, the DNA is TGCAGCGTTGATGGAGGGACAGGGTTAAGAGGGTCGAAGGCTTTCTTT.

This rearrangement joins TRBV6-1 to TRBJ2-3; 10 nucleotides match TRBD1. The ends lost 5 bases at V and 4 bases at J; junction bases unmatched: 3. The CDR3 is 14 residues long. Germline values: CDR1 MNHNS, CDR2 SASEGT. CDR3 region: CASSTGQGSDTQYF. As DNA, the CDR3 is TGTGCCAGCAGTACGGGACAGGGGTCAGATACGCAGTATTTT.

The chain has TRBV19 and TRBJ1-1; TRBD1 aligns across 8 bases. CDR1 and CDR2 from the germline V gene are LNHDA and SQIVND (reference sequence). The CDR3 contains 13 residues. V dropped 5 bases and J dropped 4; count of bases not matched to a gene: 3. CDR3 coding DNA: TGTGCCAGTAGTTATACAGGGGGCACTGAAGCTTTCTTT. Amino acid sequence: CASSYTGGTEAFF.

V and J are TRBV6-1 and TRBJ1-1; 7 bases agree with TRBD1. V lost 3 bases to trimming and J lost 4 bases; unmatched junction nucleotides: 11. The CDR3 covers 16 residues. From germline, CDR1 is MNHNS and CDR2 SASEGT. For the CDR3, the DNA is TGTGCCAGCAGTGAGATCCAACAGGGGCTAGGCACTGAAGCTTTCTTT. It codes for CASSEIQQGLGTEAFF.

The gene calls are TRBV28 and TRBJ1-2; possibly TRBD1 for D (5 bases). The germline gives CDR1 MDHEN, CDR2 SYDVKM. Trimming cost V 5 bases and J 4 bases, with 20 bases left between them. The CDR3 spans 16 residues. CDR3 DNA sequence: TGTGCCAGCAGTACCACGGGAGGAGGGGATGCCTATGGCTACACCTTC. Its translation is CASSTTGGGDAYGYTF.

The chain joins TRBV5-1 to TRBJ2-5, with D perhaps TRBD1 (6 bases). The CDR3 extends over 14 amino acids. Germline CDR1 and CDR2: SGHRS and YFSETQ. Trimming took 2 bases from V and 5 from J, leaving 13 bases between them. The CDR3 is CASSFTGSGETQYF. CDR3 DNA sequence: TGCGCCAGCAGCTTTACAGGGTCAGGGGAGACCCAGTACTTC.

This chain uses TRBV11-3 with TRBJ1-1; tentative D call: TRBD1 (5 bases). V gave up 0 bases and J gave up 5 bases, with 16 bases separating them. The CDR3 loop spans 16 amino acids. Per the germline V gene, CDR1 is SGHNT and CDR2 is YENEEA. Here the CDR3 reads CASSLESGGGNTEAFF. The CDR3 region has the DNA TGTGCCAGCAGCTTAGAGTCCGGGGGAGGAAATACTGAAGCTTTCTTT.

CDR3 sequence: CASSARTSGLPYEQYF. CDR3 bases: TGTGCCAGCAGCGCCCGGACTAGCGGGCTTCCCTACGAGCAGTACTTC. The chain combines TRBV9 with TRBJ2-7, with 11 nucleotides matching TRBD2. Unmatched junction bases numbered 7, after V lost 3 bases and J lost 2 bases. The CDR3 extends over 16 amino acids. Looked up from germline, CDR1 is SGDLS and CDR2 is YYNGEE.

The rearrangement links TRBV2 to TRBJ2-1, with 9 bases aligning to TRBD1. V dropped 8 bases and J dropped 4; count of bases not matched to a gene: 3. CDR1 and CDR2 from the germline V gene are SNHLY and FYNNEI. This CDR3 region has 13 residues. This CDR3 is CASGTGLYNEQFF. The CDR3 DNA reads TGTGCCAGCGGGACAGGGCTATACAATGAGCAGTTCTTC.

The rearrangement joins TRBV5-1 to TRBJ2-1, with D tentatively TRBD2 (6 bases). The V end was cut by 0 bases, the J end by 3 bases, with 13 bases between. In germline, CDR1 is SGHRS, CDR2 YFSETQ. This CDR3 spans 16 amino acids. CDR3 protein: CASSLGPAGHYNEQFF. In DNA, the CDR3 is TGCGCCAGCAGCTTGGGCCCAGCGGGCCACTACAATGAGCAGTTCTTC.

This chain links TRBV29-1 with TRBJ1-3, with TRBD1 identical over 7 bases. Germline V CDR1 and CDR2: SQVTM, ANQGSEA. V lost 4 bases to trimming and J lost 4 bases; unmatched junction nucleotides: 7. The CDR3 is 14 amino acids. CDR3 nucleotides: TGCAGCGTTGGACAGGGCGTGGAAGGAAACACCATATATTTT. Translating gives CSVGQGVEGNTIYF.

The chain links TRBV6-5 to TRBJ2-1, with D possibly being TRBD1 (6 bases). The CDR3 spans 16 residues. V lost 2 bases and J lost 8, with 19 bases in between. Looked up from germline, CDR1 is MNHEY and CDR2 is SVGAGI. Written as DNA, the CDR3 is TGTGCCAGCAGTTACCAGCCCTTGGCAGGGGTCGATGAGCAGTTCTTC. It specifies CASSYQPLAGVDEQFF.

The chain joins TRBV9 to TRBJ2-5; the D gene is possibly TRBD2 (5 bases). The V end was cut by 6 bases, the J end by 5 bases, with 23 bases between. CDR1 and CDR2 from the germline V gene are SGDLS and YYNGEE. This CDR3 spans 16 amino acids. CDR3 nucleotide sequence: TGTGCCAGCACCGAGGGCCGAAACGGGGATGGGGAGACCCAGTACTTC. This gives the protein CASTEGRNGDGETQYF.

The chain combines TRBV9 with TRBJ1-1; 7 bases match TRBD1. The CDR3 sequence is 16 residues long. The germline gives CDR1 SGDLS, CDR2 YYNGEE. V lost 0 bases to trimming and J lost 2 bases; unmatched junction nucleotides: 7. This chain's CDR3 is CASSVVFGDSNTEAFF. The CDR3, as DNA: TGTGCCAGCAGCGTAGTCTTCGGGGACAGCAACACTGAAGCTTTCTTT.

The V gene is TRBV18, the J gene TRBJ1-3, with 10 bases lining up with TRBD1. The CDR3 extends over 15 amino acids. Germline CDR1 is KGHSH and CDR2 is LQKENI. J lost 8 bases, V lost 2 bases, and 6 bases had no gene match. The CDR3 DNA is TGTGCCAGCTCACCAGGACAGGGGGGAAGAGACACCATATATTTT. This codes for CASSPGQGGRDTIYF.

The V and J genes are TRBV27 and TRBJ2-3; D possibly corresponds to TRBD2 (5 bases). Germline assignment: CDR1 MNHEY and CDR2 SMNVEV (reference sequence). V lost 5 bases and J 0 bases, leaving 12 bases between the germline ends. This CDR3 has 15 amino acids. The CDR3 sequence is CASSTLGGSTDTQYF. The CDR3, as DNA: TGTGCCAGCAGTACCCTGGGCGGGAGCACAGATACGCAGTATTTT.

The CDR3 reads CASSQDRQGDRGETQYF. CDR3 in DNA: TGTGCCAGCAGCCAAGATAGACAGGGCGACCGAGGGGAGACCCAGTACTTC. The chain joins TRBV4-2 to TRBJ2-5; 7 nucleotides match TRBD1. V dropped 0 bases and J dropped 5; count of bases not matched to a gene: 12. The CDR3 length is 17 residues. Germline V lookup: CDR1 LGHNA, CDR2 YNFKEQ.

This rearrangement joins TRBV19 to TRBJ2-5; 7 positions match TRBD2. V was pared by 5 bases and J by 5 bases, with 14 bases of the junction left unmatched. Germline lookup yields CDR1 LNHDA and CDR2 SQIVND (reference sequence). CDR3 size: 16 residues. CDR3 coding DNA: TGTGCCAGTAGTCCCCGACTAGCAGAGGGCCGGGAGACCCAGTACTTC. Protein: CASSPRLAEGRETQYF.

This chain connects TRBV2 to TRBJ1-2, with a weak D call TRBD1 (5 bases). The CDR3 spans 15 residues. CDR1 is SNHLY and CDR2 is FYNNEI in the germline V gene. V was clipped by 2 bases and J by 3 bases, with 13 bases between them. DNA of the CDR3: TGTGCCAGCAGTGAATGGGAGGGACGGCACTATGGCTACACCTTC. This sequence encodes CASSEWEGRHYGYTF.

V usage is TRBV11-3 and J usage is TRBJ2-5; D perhaps matches TRBD1 (6 bases). The germline V and J ends were trimmed by 5 bases and 5 bases, with 18 bases remaining between them. The CDR3 extends over 15 amino acids. Germline CDR1 and CDR2: SGHNT and YENEEA. CDR3 loop: CASSPVGAQGETQYF. The CDR3 nucleotides read TGTGCCAGCAGCCCGGTGGGGGCGCAAGGGGAGACCCAGTACTTC.

The CDR3 sequence: CAWSMGTSGLLSYEQYF. As DNA, the CDR3 is TGTGCCTGGAGTATGGGGACTAGCGGGCTCCTCTCCTACGAGCAGTACTTC. The chain combines TRBV30 with TRBJ2-7; TRBD2 agrees at 12 bases. Trimming took 2 bases from V and 0 from J; bases not matched to a gene: 8. The CDR3 has 17 amino acids. Per the germline V gene, CDR1 is GTSNPN and CDR2 is SVGIG (reference sequence).